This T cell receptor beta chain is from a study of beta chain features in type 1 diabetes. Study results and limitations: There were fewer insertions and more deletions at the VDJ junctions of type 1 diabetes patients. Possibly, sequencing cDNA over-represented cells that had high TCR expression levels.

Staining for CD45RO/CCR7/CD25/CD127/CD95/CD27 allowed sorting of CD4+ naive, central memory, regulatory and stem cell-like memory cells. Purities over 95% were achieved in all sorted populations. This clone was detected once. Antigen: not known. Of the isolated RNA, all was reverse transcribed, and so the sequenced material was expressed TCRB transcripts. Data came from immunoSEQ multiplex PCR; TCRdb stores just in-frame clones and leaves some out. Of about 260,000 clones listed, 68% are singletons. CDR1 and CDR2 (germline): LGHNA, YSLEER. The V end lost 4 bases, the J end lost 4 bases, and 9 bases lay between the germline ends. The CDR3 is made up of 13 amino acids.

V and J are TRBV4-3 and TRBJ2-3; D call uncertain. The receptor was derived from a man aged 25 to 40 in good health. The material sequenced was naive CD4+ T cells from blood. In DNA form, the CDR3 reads TGCGCCAGCAGCCTAGCCGTCGCAGATACGCAGTATTTT. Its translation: CASSLAVADTQYF.